The present T cell receptor beta chain was sequenced within a study of cytomegalovirus exposure and HLA in healthy donors (dated 2017 in TCRdb). Background for the entire study: The approximately 710 repertoires of the first cohort and the 110 or so validation repertoires were produced on the same platform, according to a later analysis. The study aimed to test whether signatures of past pathogen exposure could be identified by cataloging public T cell receptors. Along with the roughly 670-subject first cohort, a separate validation cohort of 120 different subjects was used. To predict cytomegalovirus infection status, the study brought together high-throughput TCR immunosequencing, statistical association of individual TCRs with disease status, and machine learning.

The donors were included in the validation cohort of 120 subjects, a group kept apart from the roughly 670-subject first cohort. This clone has more than one count but fewer than ten. The antigen it recognizes is unknown. No much larger clone exists at a distance of one base, and base qualities are not known. What the authors observed across the whole study: The study gave a list of 150 to 200 TCR beta chains associated with cytomegalovirus. Across donors, most TCR sequences were observed very rarely, whereas some public TCRs were present in many individuals. The authors suggested that the approach could potentially be extended to other disease states and immunological phenotypes. A few of the identified cytomegalovirus-associated TCR beta chains were confirmed in vitro to be specific for cytomegalovirus antigens. A later analysis had no HLA typing for the validation cohort, so co-occurrence there was scored across all 110 or so repertoires. The classifier was reported to diagnose cytomegalovirus status with high specificity and sensitivity in both the original and validation cohorts. A later analysis found that TCRs clustered in the first cohort also tended to co-occur in the 120 validation repertoires, with approximately 94% of cluster scores above 0.

Trimming removed 2 bases from V and 4 bases from J, leaving 5 bases between the germline ends. Including cysteine and phenylalanine, the CDR3 has 13 amino acids. CDR3 DNA is the only sequence kept; it has 39 bases, read in frame from the first base. For CDR1 and CDR2, the germline V gene (reference sequence) lists LNHDA and SQIVND. Libraries were made using the immunoSEQ multiplex PCR assay. On the authors' methods: To diagnose cytomegalovirus status from the catalog of TCR beta chain sequences, a statistical classification framework was built. As stored in TCRdb, this immuneACCESS dataset retains in-frame rearrangements with V and J assigned. A fraction of the clones does not appear; measured against another copy, unresolved V genes explain less than half of the discrepancy, and the remainder lacks a known reason. V, J and clone size are those of that table, while D and trimming were read from the DNA. Counted in this sample were under 150,000 clones; around nine tenths of them appeared once. The ten most abundant clones make up approximately 10% of the sample.

The chain uses TRBV19 and TRBJ2-2, with the identity of the D gene unclear. The specimen was PBMCs. This sequence originates from a man aged 18 to 35 in good health and CMV-seropositive. The CDR3 has the sequence CASSILSTGELFF. The base sequence is TGTGCCAGTAGTATACTCTCCACCGGGGAGCTGTTTTTT.